This T cell receptor (beta chain) was sequenced for a study of shared clonotypes between healthy human individuals. Study conclusions and caveats: Clonotype sharing levels among donors were expected to vary with sequencing depth.

A CD45RA-negative memory subset and a CD45RA+ naive subset were separated from the CD4+ cells. Germline V lookup: CDR1 LGHNA, CDR2 YSLEER. The V gene lost 0 bases and the J gene lost 5 bases, with 16 bases spanning the gap. The CDR3 loop spans 16 amino acids. Assay: immunoSEQ multiplex PCR; the TCRdb copy retains only in-frame clones and omits some. Of 2 million to 3 million clones listed, 90% to 95% are singletons. Remarks on this clone: Antigen specificity is unknown.

The gene calls are TRBV4-3 and TRBJ1-2; D uncertain. Sequencing was performed on naive CD4+ T cells from PBMCs. The subset denotes: CD45RA+ positively selected. This TCR was recovered from a young man in good health. Some clones in this sample may be carry-over from other donors' samples. The CDR3 protein is CASSQDLVMTTYGYTF. CDR3 DNA sequence: TGCGCCAGCAGCCAAGATCTTGTTATGACAACTTATGGCTACACCTTC.